This T cell receptor (beta chain) is drawn from a study of T-cell memory formation after mild COVID-19. In its sample, this clonotype was seen a few times. This CDR3 comprises 14 residues. The ends lost 6 bases at V and 7 bases at J; junction bases unmatched: 6. Libraries for TCRalpha and TCRbeta carried sample barcodes and unique molecular identifiers via 5'RACE. TCRdb itself ran the 5' RACE reads through MiXCR, one entry per CDR3 protein. Of some 190,000 distinct CDR3 sequences detected, 15% to 20% appear once; the ten largest clones hold 2% to 2.5%. This clonotype was obtained from an adult woman who had mild COVID-19 (a few samples of this study predate the infection). Cell type and time point are not known. This sequence joins TRBV12-3 or TRBV12-4 and TRBJ2-2; 9 bases align to TRBD1. The sequencing sample was made of PBMCs or a T cell subset sorted from them (not recorded which). Here the CDR3 reads CASRWTGANGELFF. CDR3 bases: TGTGCCAGCAGGTGGACAGGGGCGAACGGGGAGCTGTTTTTT.